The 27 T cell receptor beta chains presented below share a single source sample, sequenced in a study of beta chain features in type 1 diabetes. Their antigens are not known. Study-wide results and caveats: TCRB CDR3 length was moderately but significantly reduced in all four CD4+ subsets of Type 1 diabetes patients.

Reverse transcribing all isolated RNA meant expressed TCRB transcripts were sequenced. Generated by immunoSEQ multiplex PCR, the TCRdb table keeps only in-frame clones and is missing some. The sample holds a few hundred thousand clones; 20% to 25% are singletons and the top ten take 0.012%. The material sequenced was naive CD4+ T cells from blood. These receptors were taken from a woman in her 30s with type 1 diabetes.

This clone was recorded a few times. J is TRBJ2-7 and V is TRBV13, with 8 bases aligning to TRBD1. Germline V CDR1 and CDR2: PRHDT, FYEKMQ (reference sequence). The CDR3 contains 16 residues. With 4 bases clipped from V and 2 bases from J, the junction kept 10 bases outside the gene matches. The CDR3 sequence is CASSSGDRGRTYEQYF. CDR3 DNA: TGTGCCAGCAGCTCCGGTGACAGGGGCCGGACCTACGAGCAGTACTTC.

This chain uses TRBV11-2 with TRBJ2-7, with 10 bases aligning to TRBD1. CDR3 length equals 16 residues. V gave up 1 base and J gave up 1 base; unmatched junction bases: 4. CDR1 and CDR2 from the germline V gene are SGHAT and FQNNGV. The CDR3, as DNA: TGTGCCAGCAGCTTAGCCGGACAGGGGGGATCCTACGAGCAGTACTTC. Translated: CASSLAGQGGSYEQYF.

The CDR3 is CASREPTGAFTEAFF. Written as DNA, the CDR3 is TGTGCCAGCAGAGAACCTACAGGGGCTTTCACTGAAGCTTTCTTT. The rearrangement uses TRBV6-1 and TRBJ1-1; 7 bases align to TRBD1. V trimming: 6 bases; J trimming: 4 bases; junction bases outside the gene matches: 11. The CDR3 spans 15 residues. Looked up from germline, CDR1 is MNHNS and CDR2 is SASEGT.

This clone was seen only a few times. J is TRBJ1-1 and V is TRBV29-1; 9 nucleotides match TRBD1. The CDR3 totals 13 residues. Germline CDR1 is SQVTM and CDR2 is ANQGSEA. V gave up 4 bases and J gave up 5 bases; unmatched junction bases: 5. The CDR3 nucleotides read TGCAGCGTTGCTGGGACAGGGAAAACTGAAGCTTTCTTT. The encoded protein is CSVAGTGKTEAFF.

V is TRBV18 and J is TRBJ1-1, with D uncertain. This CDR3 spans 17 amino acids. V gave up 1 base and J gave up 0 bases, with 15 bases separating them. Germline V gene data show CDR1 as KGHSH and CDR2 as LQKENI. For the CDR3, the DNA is TGTGCCAGCTCACCACAAGAAGCTGCCTCCATGAACACTGAAGCTTTCTTT. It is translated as CASSPQEAASMNTEAFF.

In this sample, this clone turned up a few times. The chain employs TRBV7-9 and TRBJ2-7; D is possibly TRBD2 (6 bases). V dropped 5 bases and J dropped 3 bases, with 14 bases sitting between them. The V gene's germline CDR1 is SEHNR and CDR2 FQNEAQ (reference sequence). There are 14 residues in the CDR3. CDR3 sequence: CASSTDRSGYEQYF. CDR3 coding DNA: TGTGCCAGCAGCACCGACCGTAGCGGCTACGAGCAGTACTTC.

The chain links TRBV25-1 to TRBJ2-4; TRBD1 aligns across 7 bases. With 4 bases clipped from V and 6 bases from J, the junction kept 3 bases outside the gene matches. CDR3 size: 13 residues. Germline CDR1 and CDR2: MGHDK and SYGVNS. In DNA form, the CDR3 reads TGTGCCAGCAGTGGACAGGGTTCAAACATTCAGTACTTC. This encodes CASSGQGSNIQYF. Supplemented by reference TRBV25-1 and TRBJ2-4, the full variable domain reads EADIYQTPRYLVIGTGKKITLECSQTMGHDKMYWYQQDPGMELHLIHYSYGVNSTEKGDLSSESTVSRIRTEHFPLTLESARPSHTSQYLCASSGQGSNIQYFGAGTRLSVL.

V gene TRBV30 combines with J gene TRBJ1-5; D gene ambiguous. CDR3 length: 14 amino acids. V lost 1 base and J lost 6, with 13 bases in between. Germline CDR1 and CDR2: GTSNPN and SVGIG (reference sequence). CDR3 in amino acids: CAWSDRARRQPQHF. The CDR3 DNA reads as TGTGCCTGGAGTGACCGTGCGAGGCGTCAGCCCCAGCATTTT. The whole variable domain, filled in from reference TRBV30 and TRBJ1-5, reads SQTIHQWPATLVQPVGSPLSLECTVEGTSNPNLYWYRQAAGRGLQLLFYSVGIGQISSEVPQNLSASRPQDRQFILSSKKLLLSDSGFYLCAWSDRARRQPQHFGDGTRLSIL.

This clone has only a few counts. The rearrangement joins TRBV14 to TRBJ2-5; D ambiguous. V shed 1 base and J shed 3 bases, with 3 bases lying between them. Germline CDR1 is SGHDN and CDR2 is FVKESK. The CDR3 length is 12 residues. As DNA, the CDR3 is TGTGCCAGCAGCCAAGGAGAAGAGACCCAGTACTTC. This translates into CASSQGEETQYF.

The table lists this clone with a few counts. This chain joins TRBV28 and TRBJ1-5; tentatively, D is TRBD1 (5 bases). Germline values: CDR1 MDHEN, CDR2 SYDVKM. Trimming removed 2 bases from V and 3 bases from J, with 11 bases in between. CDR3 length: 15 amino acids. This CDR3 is CASSLPDSFNQPQHF. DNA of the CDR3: TGTGCCAGCAGTTTACCTGACAGCTTCAATCAGCCCCAGCATTTT.

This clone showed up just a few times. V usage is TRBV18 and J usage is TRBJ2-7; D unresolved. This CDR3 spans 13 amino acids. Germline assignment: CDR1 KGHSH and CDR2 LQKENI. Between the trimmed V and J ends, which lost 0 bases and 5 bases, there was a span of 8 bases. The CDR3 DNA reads TGTGCCAGCTCACCACCAAATACAGACGAGCAGTACTTC. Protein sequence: CASSPPNTDEQYF.

CDR3 bases: TGTGCCACCATGGGATGGGGGCCGATCACCGGGGAGCTGTTTTTT. This codes for CATMGWGPITGELFF. V and J are TRBV27 and TRBJ2-2, with a possible D match to TRBD1 (6 bases). CDR3 size: 15 residues. Germline V gene sequence: CDR1 MNHEY, CDR2 SMNVEV (reference sequence). The ends were cut back, 10 bases at V and 4 bases at J, with 19 bases in the middle.

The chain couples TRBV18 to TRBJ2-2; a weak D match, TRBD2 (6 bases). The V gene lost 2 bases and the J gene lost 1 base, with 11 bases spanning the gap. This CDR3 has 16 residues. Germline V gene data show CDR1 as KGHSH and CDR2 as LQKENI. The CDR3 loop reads CASSPREAWNTGELFF. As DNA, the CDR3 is TGTGCCAGCTCACCAAGGGAGGCGTGGAACACCGGGGAGCTGTTTTTT.

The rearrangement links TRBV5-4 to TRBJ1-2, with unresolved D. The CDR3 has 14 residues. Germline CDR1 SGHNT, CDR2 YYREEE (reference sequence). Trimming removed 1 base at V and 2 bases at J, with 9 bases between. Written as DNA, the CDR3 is TGTGCCAGCAGCTTGACACAGAACAACTATGGCTACACCTTC. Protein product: CASSLTQNNYGYTF.

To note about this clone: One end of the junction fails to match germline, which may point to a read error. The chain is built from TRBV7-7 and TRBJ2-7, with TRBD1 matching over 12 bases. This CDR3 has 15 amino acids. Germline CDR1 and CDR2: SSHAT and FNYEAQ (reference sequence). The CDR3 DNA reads TGTGCTAGCAGCTTATCCGGGACAGGGGGCCACGAGCAGTACTTC. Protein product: CASSLSGTGGHEQYF.

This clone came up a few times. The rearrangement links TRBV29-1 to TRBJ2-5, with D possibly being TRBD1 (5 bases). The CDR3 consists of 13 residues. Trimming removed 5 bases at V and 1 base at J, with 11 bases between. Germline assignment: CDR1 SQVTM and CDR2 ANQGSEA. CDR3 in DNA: TGCAGCGTTAGCCGGACATCCCAAGAGACCCAGTACTTC. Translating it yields CSVSRTSQETQYF.

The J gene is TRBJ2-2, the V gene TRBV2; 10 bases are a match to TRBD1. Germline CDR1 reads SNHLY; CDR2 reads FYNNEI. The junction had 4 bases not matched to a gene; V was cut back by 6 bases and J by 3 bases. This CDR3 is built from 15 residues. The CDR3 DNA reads TGTGCCAGCAGCCTCGGGACAGGGGACACCGGGGAGCTGTTTTTT. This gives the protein CASSLGTGDTGELFF. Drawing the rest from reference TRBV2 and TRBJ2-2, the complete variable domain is EPEVTQTPSHQVTQMGQEVILRCVPISNHLYFYWYRQILGQKVEFLVSFYNNEISEKSEIFDDQFSVERPDGSNFTLKIRSTKLEDSAMYFCASSLGTGDTGELFFGEGSRLTVL.

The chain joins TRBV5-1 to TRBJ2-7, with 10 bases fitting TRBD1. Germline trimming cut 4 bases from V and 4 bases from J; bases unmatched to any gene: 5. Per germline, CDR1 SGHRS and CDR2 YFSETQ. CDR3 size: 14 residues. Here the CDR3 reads CASSPRDRGYEQYF. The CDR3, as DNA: TGCGCCAGCAGCCCTCGGGACAGGGGATACGAGCAGTACTTC.

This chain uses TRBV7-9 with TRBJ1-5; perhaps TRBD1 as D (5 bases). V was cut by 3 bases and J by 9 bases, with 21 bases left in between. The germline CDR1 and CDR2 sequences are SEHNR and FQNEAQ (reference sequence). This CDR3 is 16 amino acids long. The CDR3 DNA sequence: TGTGCCAGCAGCTTCCCCCGACAGCCCTATGAAAGGCCCCAGCATTTT. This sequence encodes CASSFPRQPYERPQHF.

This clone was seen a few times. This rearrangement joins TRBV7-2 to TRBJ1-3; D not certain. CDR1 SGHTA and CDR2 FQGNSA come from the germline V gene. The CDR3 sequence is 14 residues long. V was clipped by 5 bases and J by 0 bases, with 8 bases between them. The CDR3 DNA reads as TGTGCCAGCAGCACACAGAGCTCTGGAAACACCATATATTTT. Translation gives CASSTQSSGNTIYF.

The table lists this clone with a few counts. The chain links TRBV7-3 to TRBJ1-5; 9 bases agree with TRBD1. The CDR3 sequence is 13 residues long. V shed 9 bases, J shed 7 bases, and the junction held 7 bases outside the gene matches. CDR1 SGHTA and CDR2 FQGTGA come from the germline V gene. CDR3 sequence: CASGTGPGQPQHF. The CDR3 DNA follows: TGTGCCAGTGGGACAGGGCCGGGGCAGCCCCAGCATTTT.

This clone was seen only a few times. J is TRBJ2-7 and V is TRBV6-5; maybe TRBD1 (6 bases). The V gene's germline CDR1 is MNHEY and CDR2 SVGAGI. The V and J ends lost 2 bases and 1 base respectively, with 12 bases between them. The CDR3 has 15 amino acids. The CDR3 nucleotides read TGTGCCAGCAGTTACCAACCCGGGACATCCTACGAGCAGTACTTC. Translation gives CASSYQPGTSYEQYF.

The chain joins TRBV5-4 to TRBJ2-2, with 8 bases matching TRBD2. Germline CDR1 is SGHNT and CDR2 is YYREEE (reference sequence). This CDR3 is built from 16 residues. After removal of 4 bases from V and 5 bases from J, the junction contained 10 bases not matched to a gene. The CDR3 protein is CASSPTGTRVTGELFF. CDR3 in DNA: TGTGCCAGCAGCCCCACTGGGACTAGGGTGACCGGGGAGCTGTTTTTT. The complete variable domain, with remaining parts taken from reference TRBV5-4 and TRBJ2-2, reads ETGVTQSPTHLIKTRGQQVTLRCSSQSGHNTVSWYQQALGQGPQFIFQYYREEENGRGNFPPRFSGLQFPNYSSELNVNALELDDSALYLCASSPTGTRVTGELFFGEGSRLTVL.

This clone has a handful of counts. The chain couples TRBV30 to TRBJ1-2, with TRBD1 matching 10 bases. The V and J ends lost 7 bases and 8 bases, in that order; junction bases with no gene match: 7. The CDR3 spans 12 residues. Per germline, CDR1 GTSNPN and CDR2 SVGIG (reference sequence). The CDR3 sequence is CASTGTGDGYTF. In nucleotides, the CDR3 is TGTGCCTCCACCGGGACAGGGGACGGCTACACCTTC.

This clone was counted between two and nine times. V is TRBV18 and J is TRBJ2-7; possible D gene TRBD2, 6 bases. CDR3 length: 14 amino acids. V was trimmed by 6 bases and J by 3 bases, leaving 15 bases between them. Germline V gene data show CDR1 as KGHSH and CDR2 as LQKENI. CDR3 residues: CASSPGDGGYEQYF. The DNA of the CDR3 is TGTGCCAGCTCGCCGGGGGACGGGGGCTACGAGCAGTACTTC.

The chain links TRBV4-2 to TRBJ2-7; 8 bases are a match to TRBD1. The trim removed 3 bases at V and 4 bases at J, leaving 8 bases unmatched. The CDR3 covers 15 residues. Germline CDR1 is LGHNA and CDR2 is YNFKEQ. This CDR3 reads CASSQGQEGLYEQYF. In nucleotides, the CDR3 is TGTGCCAGCAGCCAGGGACAGGAAGGTTTGTACGAGCAGTACTTC.

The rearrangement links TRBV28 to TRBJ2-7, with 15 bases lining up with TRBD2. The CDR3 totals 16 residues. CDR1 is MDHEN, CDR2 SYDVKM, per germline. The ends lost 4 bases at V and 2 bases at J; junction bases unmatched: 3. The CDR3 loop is CASSSWTSGRAYEQYF. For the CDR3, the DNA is TGTGCCAGCAGTTCGTGGACTAGCGGGAGGGCCTACGAGCAGTACTTC.